These T cell receptor beta chains were read from a single sample in a study of vaccination and CD4 T cells after COVID-19. TCRdb re-called the PCR reads through MiXCR, storing one row per CDR3 protein. The sample lists more than 12,000 distinct CDR3 sequences, roughly 34% occurring once. Their antigens remain unidentified. Input material: cultured CD4+ T cells from blood. The receptors shown here come from a human donor with COVID-19. Each CDR3 is given with its conserved first and last residue. A D gene is named only where the DNA matches it firmly. Not every row has a clone size; where given, it reads once, few, many or a size class.

D: .
J: TRBJ2-2
size: once
V: TRBV11-3
CDR3: CASSPSNTGELFF
DNA: TGTGCCAGCAGCCCCTCGAACACCGGGGAGCTGTTTTTT

D: .
J: TRBJ1-1
size: .
V: TRBV28
CDR3: CASSPQGASFF
DNA: TGTGCCAGCAGTCCCCAGGGCGCCTCTTTCTTT

D: TRBD1
J: TRBJ2-7
size: .
V: TRBV6-1
CDR3: CASKSFGSRDRDSYEQYF
DNA: TGTGCCAGCAAATCGTTCGGTTCACGAGACAGGGACTCCTACGAGCAGTACTTC

D: TRBD2
J: TRBJ2-2
size: .
V: TRBV5-1
CDR3: CASSSGTRPNTGELFF
DNA: TGCGCCAGCAGCTCAGGGACTAGACCTAACACCGGGGAGCTGTTTTTT

D: .
J: TRBJ1-1
size: .
V: TRBV19
CDR3: CASKRGVQTEAFF
DNA: TGTGCCAGTAAGCGCGGGGTACAAACTGAAGCTTTCTTT

D: .
J: TRBJ2-7
size: once
V: TRBV20-1
CDR3: CSTLPETPRSYEQYF
DNA: TGCAGTACCCTCCCCGAGACCCCTCGGTCCTACGAGCAGTACTTC

D: TRBD1
J: TRBJ1-5
size: .
V: TRBV18
CDR3: CASSPLQGASPQHF
DNA: TGTGCCAGCTCACCACTGCAGGGGGCTTCGCCCCAGCATTTT

D: .
J: TRBJ1-1
size: .
V: TRBV6-4
CDR3: CASSPQPGLLNTEAFF
DNA: TGTGCCAGCAGCCCTCAGCCAGGGCTCCTGAACACTGAAGCTTTCTTT

D: .
J: TRBJ2-7
size: .
V: TRBV11-2
CDR3: CASSLEASVYQQYF
DNA: TGTGCCAGCAGCTTAGAGGCTAGCGTTTATCAGCAGTACTTC

D: .
J: TRBJ2-2
size: .
V: TRBV5-1
CDR3: CASTMDTGELFF
DNA: TGCGCCAGTACCATGGACACCGGGGAGCTGTTTTTT

D: TRBD1
J: TRBJ1-2
size: once
V: TRBV3-1
CDR3: CASSQGQGVGGYTF
DNA: TGTGCCAGCAGCCAAGGACAGGGGGTGGGGGGCTACACCTTC

D: TRBD2
J: TRBJ2-1
size: .
V: TRBV11-3
CDR3: CASRSSGGANEQFF
DNA: TGTGCCAGCAGGTCTAGCGGGGGTGCCAATGAGCAGTTCTTC

D: .
J: TRBJ1-2
size: .
V: TRBV27
CDR3: CASSLRAGVRGNYDYTF
DNA: TGTGCCAGCAGTTTAAGGGCAGGGGTTCGGGGTAACTATGACTACACCTTC

D: .
J: TRBJ1-2
size: .
V: TRBV2
CDR3: CASSVSGSNGYTF
DNA: TGTGCCAGCAGTGTCTCAGGGTCTAATGGCTACACCTTC

D: .
J: TRBJ1-1
size: few
V: TRBV6-1
CDR3: CASRASGNTEAFF
DNA: TGTGCCAGCAGAGCGAGCGGTAACACTGAAGCTTTCTTT

D: .
J: TRBJ1-4
size: .
V: TRBV15
CDR3: CATSRGAGTNEKLFF
DNA: TGTGCCACCAGCAGAGGGGCTGGCACTAATGAAAAACTGTTTTTT

D: .
J: TRBJ1-2
size: few
V: TRBV15
CDR3: CATSRDLGKLTGGYTF
DNA: TGTGCCACCAGCAGAGATCTAGGGAAATTGACGGGGGGCTACACCTTC

D: TRBD2
J: TRBJ2-5
size: .
V: TRBV9
CDR3: CASSVKASGGATQYF
DNA: TGTGCCAGCAGCGTAAAGGCTAGCGGGGGGGCGACCCAGTACTTC

D: .
J: TRBJ1-2
size: .
V: TRBV24-1
CDR3: CAPPLDSTDRTYYGYTF
DNA: TGTGCCCCCCCCCTAGATTCAACGGACAGAACCTACTATGGCTACACCTTC

D: TRBD1
J: TRBJ1-2
size: medium-sized
V: TRBV7-9
CDR3: CASSDPGQGLHTF
DNA: TGTGCCAGCAGCGACCCGGGACAGGGTTTGCACACCTTC

D: TRBD2
J: TRBJ2-1
size: .
V: TRBV7-2
CDR3: CASSLDSGGPYNEQFF
DNA: TGTGCCAGCAGCTTAGATAGCGGGGGGCCCTACAATGAGCAGTTCTTC

D: .
J: TRBJ2-7
size: few
V: TRBV10-3
CDR3: CAISPSSYEQYF
DNA: TGTGCCATCAGCCCCAGCTCCTACGAGCAGTACTTC

D: TRBD1
J: TRBJ1-5
size: .
V: TRBV20-1
CDR3: CSARTGLSNQPQHF
DNA: TGCAGTGCCAGGACAGGGTTAAGCAATCAGCCCCAGCATTTT

D: .
J: TRBJ2-2
size: few
V: TRBV6-1
CDR3: CAISDSSNTGELFF
DNA: TGTGCCATCAGTGACAGCTCGAACACCGGGGAGCTGTTTTTT

D: TRBD1
J: TRBJ1-6
size: .
V: TRBV27
CDR3: CASSLPQTGGNSPLHF
DNA: TGTGCCAGCAGTCTACCTCAAACAGGGGGTAATTCACCCCTCCACTTT

D: .
J: TRBJ1-2
size: .
V: TRBV11-2
CDR3: CASSVTNYGYTF
DNA: TGTGCCAGCAGCGTAACTAACTATGGCTACACCTTC

D: .
J: TRBJ1-4
size: few
V: TRBV15
CDR3: CATSLLGGSDEKLFF
DNA: TGTGCCACCAGCCTCCTAGGGGGGAGCGATGAAAAACTGTTTTTT

D: .
J: TRBJ2-5
size: few
V: TRBV27
CDR3: CASSIRQYQETQYF
DNA: TGTGCCAGCAGCATAAGACAGTACCAAGAGACCCAGTACTTC

D: .
J: TRBJ1-3
size: .
V: TRBV6-1
CDR3: CASSLGMGFSGNTIYF
DNA: TGTGCCAGCAGCCTGGGGATGGGGTTCTCTGGAAACACCATATATTTT

D: .
J: TRBJ1-6
size: .
V: TRBV6-1
CDR3: CASKAGVNNSPLHF
DNA: TGTGCCAGCAAAGCAGGAGTTAATAATTCACCCCTCCACTTT

D: .
J: TRBJ2-7
size: .
V: TRBV18
CDR3: CASSPAAQDNYEQHF
DNA: TGTGCCAGCTCACCAGCAGCACAGGACAACTACGAGCAGCACTTC

D: TRBD1
J: TRBJ2-2
size: .
V: TRBV19
CDR3: CASSMVQGLTGELFF
DNA: TGTGCCAGTAGTATGGTACAGGGGTTGACCGGGGAGCTGTTTTTT

D: TRBD1
J: TRBJ1-6
size: few
V: TRBV5-6
CDR3: CAASRTGGSPLHF
DNA: TGTGCAGCATCCCGGACAGGGGGGTCACCCCTCCACTTT

D: .
J: TRBJ1-2
size: .
V: TRBV5-6
CDR3: CASTQPGGARGYTF
DNA: TGTGCCAGCACCCAACCGGGGGGGGCGCGTGGCTACACCTTC

D: TRBD2
J: TRBJ2-1
size: few
V: TRBV20-1
CDR3: CSARDLPLAGAFGEQFF
DNA: TGCAGTGCTAGAGATCTTCCACTAGCGGGGGCGTTTGGGGAGCAGTTCTTC

D: TRBD1
J: TRBJ2-4
size: .
V: TRBV5-8
CDR3: CASRDRVSENIQYF
DNA: TGTGCCAGCAGAGACAGGGTCTCGGAAAACATTCAGTACTTC

D: .
J: TRBJ2-1
size: .
V: TRBV29-1
CDR3: CSVDKGTSYNEQFF
DNA: TGCAGCGTTGATAAGGGGACCTCCTACAATGAGCAGTTCTTC

D: .
J: TRBJ2-3
size: .
V: TRBV20-1
CDR3: CSAGGGGRDTQYF
DNA: TGCAGTGCTGGAGGGGGCGGTCGAGATACGCAGTATTTT

D: TRBD2
J: TRBJ2-1
size: few
V: TRBV7-2
CDR3: CASSLVPRGGLNEQFF
DNA: TGTGCCAGCAGCTTAGTCCCGCGGGGGGGCCTAAATGAGCAGTTCTTC

D: .
J: TRBJ2-5
size: few
V: TRBV5-4
CDR3: CASSLTGSETQYF
DNA: TGTGCCAGCAGCTTGACAGGGTCAGAGACCCAGTACTTC

D: .
J: TRBJ2-7
size: .
V: TRBV7-8
CDR3: CASSQNLQASLSEQYF
DNA: TGTGCCAGCAGTCAAAATTTGCAGGCCAGTTTGTCCGAGCAGTACTTC

D: TRBD1
J: TRBJ1-4
size: few
V: TRBV30
CDR3: CAWSDRGTTNEKLFF
DNA: TGTGCCTGGAGTGACAGGGGAACAACTAATGAAAAACTGTTTTTT

D: TRBD2
J: TRBJ2-3
size: .
V: TRBV20-1
CDR3: CSTVSGGGNTQYF
DNA: TGCAGTACAGTTAGCGGGGGAGGCAATACGCAGTATTTT

D: TRBD1
J: TRBJ1-2
size: .
V: TRBV6-5
CDR3: CASSWRDRDYGYTF
DNA: TGTGCCAGCAGTTGGAGGGACAGGGACTATGGCTACACCTTC

D: TRBD1
J: TRBJ1-6
size: few
V: TRBV19
CDR3: CASSPKGTGANNSPLHF
DNA: TGTGCCAGTAGTCCCAAGGGGACAGGGGCAAATAATTCACCCCTCCACTTT

D: .
J: TRBJ2-5
size: .
V: TRBV7-2
CDR3: CASSLGRAQETQYF
DNA: TGTGCCAGCAGCTTAGGTAGGGCCCAAGAGACCCAGTACTTC

D: TRBD1
J: TRBJ2-2
size: .
V: TRBV20-1
CDR3: CSARVTGQGISGELFF
DNA: TGCAGTGCTAGAGTAACGGGACAGGGGATCTCTGGGGAGCTGTTTTTT

D: .
J: TRBJ2-7
size: .
V: TRBV6-1
CDR3: CATADSYEQYF
DNA: TGTGCCACCGCGGATTCCTACGAGCAGTACTTC

D: .
J: TRBJ1-2
size: .
V: TRBV28
CDR3: CASRQEGWGYTF
DNA: TGTGCCAGCAGACAGGAGGGGTGGGGCTACACCTTC

D: TRBD1
J: TRBJ2-7
size: few
V: TRBV20-1
CDR3: CSARDYRGQPPYEQYF
DNA: TGCAGTGCTAGAGATTATCGGGGACAGCCTCCCTACGAGCAGTACTTC

D: .
J: TRBJ2-2
size: few
V: TRBV27
CDR3: CASRRPNTGELFF
DNA: TGTGCCAGCAGAAGGCCGAACACCGGGGAGCTGTTTTTT

D: TRBD1
J: TRBJ1-2
size: few
V: TRBV11-2
CDR3: CASSGRTGVDPGGVGGYTF
DNA: TGTGCCAGCAGCGGAAGGACAGGGGTCGACCCTGGGGGAGTTGGGGGCTACACCTTC

D: TRBD1
J: TRBJ2-4
size: few
V: TRBV6-2/TRBV6-3
CDR3: CASATGGAKNIQYF
DNA: TGTGCCAGCGCTACAGGGGGAGCCAAAAACATTCAGTACTTC

D: .
J: TRBJ1-2
size: few
V: TRBV7-8
CDR3: CASSLIGGVKVGDGYTF
DNA: TGTGCCAGCAGCTTAATCGGGGGCGTAAAGGTCGGAGATGGCTACACCTTC

D: .
J: TRBJ2-7
size: .
V: TRBV6-5
CDR3: CASSYDLQDEQYF
DNA: TGTGCCAGCAGTTACGACTTACAGGACGAGCAGTACTTC

D: .
J: TRBJ2-7
size: .
V: TRBV6-1
CDR3: CASSGTRYEQYF
DNA: TGTGCCTCGTCCGGGACGCGATACGAGCAGTACTTC

D: .
J: TRBJ2-5
size: few
V: TRBV24-1
CDR3: CATKGGAGETQYF
DNA: TGTGCCACCAAGGGGGGGGCCGGCGAGACCCAGTACTTC

D: .
J: TRBJ2-1
size: .
V: TRBV6-4
CDR3: CASSDSTAGAQFF
DNA: TGTGCCAGCAGTGACTCGACGGCAGGTGCGCAGTTCTTC

D: .
J: TRBJ2-7
size: few
V: TRBV11-2
CDR3: CASSLDVPTYEQYF
DNA: TGTGCCAGCAGCTTAGATGTACCTACCTACGAGCAGTACTTC